The source of this T cell receptor beta chain is a study of blood T cell repertoires in COVID-19. Whole-study context: Donors in the United States, Italy and Spain gave samples during acute or convalescent COVID-19. PBMCs, B-cell-depleted T cells, or T cells provided the cDNA or gDNA that made up the material.

As handled by the study authors: Estimation of nucleated cell counts was performed using reference gene primer amplification. Clones were read by immunoSEQ multiplex PCR, and TCRdb kept only the in-frame ones, dropping some. D and trimming come from the DNA, and the V and J calls and clone size come from that table. The table lists 140,000 to 150,000 clones, 88% of them singletons, with 2% to 2.5% in the top ten. Looked up from germline, CDR1 is LNHDA and CDR2 is SQIVND (reference sequence). CDR3 size: 14 residues. V was cut by 5 bases and J by 1 base, with 8 bases left in between. The sequence came from a human donor in a cohort sampled during active COVID-19. The V gene is TRBV19, the J gene TRBJ2-2; D is perhaps TRBD2 (5 bases). Sequenced input: peripheral blood. The CDR3 nucleotides are TGTGCCAGTAGTGGACTGGTGAACACCGGGGAGCTGTTTTTT. Amino acid sequence: CASSGLVNTGELFF.